The present entry profiles one T cell receptor beta chain with its context. The target antigen is unknown. This sample was included in a study of OX40 agonist ivuxolimab in advanced cancers. Study summary: An anti-OX40 (CD134) antibody with agonistic activity, ivuxolimab, was administered to patients. Aged roughly 23 to 80 with a mean of about 63 years, they were 75% to 85% male. Six ivuxolimab dose levels, 0.01 to 10 mg/kg, were given intravenously every 2 weeks.

Data came from immunoSEQ multiplex PCR; TCRdb stores just in-frame clones and leaves some out. This sample yields tens of thousands of clones, of which nearly 90% are seen a single time; around 12% belongs to the top ten. Broader study findings: CD8+ T cells (on average) carried more expanded clones than CD4+ T cells.

The specimen comprised CD4+ or CD8+ T cells sorted from blood, sampled in a trial of the OX40 agonist ivuxolimab. The origin of this receptor is an adult with an advanced solid tumor such as melanoma, head and neck, liver or kidney cancer.

CDR3 residues: CASSTLAGGYNEQFF. In nucleotides, the CDR3 is TGTGCCAGCAGCACACTAGCGGGGGGATACAATGAGCAGTTCTTC. V and J are TRBV6-5 and TRBJ2-1; 12 bases are shared with TRBD2. Trimming took 6 bases from V and 4 from J; bases not matched to a gene: 4. Germline V gene lookup returns CDR1 MNHEY and CDR2 SVGAGI. The CDR3 is 15 residues long.